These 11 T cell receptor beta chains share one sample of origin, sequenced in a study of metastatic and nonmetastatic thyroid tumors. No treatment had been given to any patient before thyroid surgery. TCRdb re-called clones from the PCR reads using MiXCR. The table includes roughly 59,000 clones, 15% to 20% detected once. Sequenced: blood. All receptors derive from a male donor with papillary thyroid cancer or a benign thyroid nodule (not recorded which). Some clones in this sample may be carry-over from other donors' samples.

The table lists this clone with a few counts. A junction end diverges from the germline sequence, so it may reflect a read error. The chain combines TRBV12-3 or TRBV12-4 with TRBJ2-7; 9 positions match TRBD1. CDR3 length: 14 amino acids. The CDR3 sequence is CAISTGTGSYEQYF. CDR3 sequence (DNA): TGTGCCATCAGTACCGGGACAGGGAGCTACGAGCAGTACTTC.

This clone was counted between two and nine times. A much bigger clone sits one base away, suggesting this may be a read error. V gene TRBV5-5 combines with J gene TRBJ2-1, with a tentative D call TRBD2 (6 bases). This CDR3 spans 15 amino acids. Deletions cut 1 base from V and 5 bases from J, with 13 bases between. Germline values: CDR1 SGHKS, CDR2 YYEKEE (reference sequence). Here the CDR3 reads CASSLCLSSDNEQFF. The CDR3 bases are TGTGCCAGCAGCTTGTGTCTTTCTAGCGACAATGAGCAGTTCTTC.

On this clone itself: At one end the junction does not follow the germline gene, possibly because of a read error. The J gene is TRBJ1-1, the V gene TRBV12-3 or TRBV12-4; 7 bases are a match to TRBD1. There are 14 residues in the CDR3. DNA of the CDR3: TGTGCCAGCAGTTTACAGGGGGTCGTAGCTAAAGCTTTTTTT. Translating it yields CASSLQGVVAKAFF.

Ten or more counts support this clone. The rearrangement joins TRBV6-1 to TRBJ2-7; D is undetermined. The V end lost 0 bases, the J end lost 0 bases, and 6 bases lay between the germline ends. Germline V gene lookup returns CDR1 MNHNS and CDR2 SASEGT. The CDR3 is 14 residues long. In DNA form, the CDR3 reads TGTGCCAGCAGTGAAGCGGTGAGCTCCTACGAGCAGTACGTC. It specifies CASSEAVSSYEQYV.

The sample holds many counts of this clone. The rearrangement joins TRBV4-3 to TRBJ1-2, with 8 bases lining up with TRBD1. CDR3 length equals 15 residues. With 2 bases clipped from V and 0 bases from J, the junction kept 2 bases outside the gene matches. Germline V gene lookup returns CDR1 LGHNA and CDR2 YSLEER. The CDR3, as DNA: TGCGCCAGCAGCCAAAAGACAGGGGCTAACTATGGCTACACCTTC. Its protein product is CASSQKTGANYGYTF.

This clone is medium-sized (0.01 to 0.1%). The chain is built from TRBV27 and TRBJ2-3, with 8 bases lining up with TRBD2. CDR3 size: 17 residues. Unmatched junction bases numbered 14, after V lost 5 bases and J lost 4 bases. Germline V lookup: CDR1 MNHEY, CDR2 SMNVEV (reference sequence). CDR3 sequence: CASSPTVWREASDTQYF. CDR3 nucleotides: TGTGCCAGCAGTCCTACGGTTTGGCGGGAGGCGTCAGATACGCAGTATTTT.

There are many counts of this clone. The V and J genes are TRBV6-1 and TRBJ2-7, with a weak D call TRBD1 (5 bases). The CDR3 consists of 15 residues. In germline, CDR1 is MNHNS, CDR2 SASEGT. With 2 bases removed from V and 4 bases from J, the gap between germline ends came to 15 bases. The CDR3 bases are TGTGCCAGCAGTGAAAGATCCACGACAGCATACGAGCAGTACTTC. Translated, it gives CASSERSTTAYEQYF.

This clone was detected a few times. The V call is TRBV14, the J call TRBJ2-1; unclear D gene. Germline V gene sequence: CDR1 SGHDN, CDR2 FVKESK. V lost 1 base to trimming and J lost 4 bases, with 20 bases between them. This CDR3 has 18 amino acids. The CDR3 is CASSQGSRPRASYNEQFF. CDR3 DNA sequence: TGTGCCAGCAGCCAAGGTTCGCGCCCACGGGCGTCGTACAATGAGCAGTTCTTC. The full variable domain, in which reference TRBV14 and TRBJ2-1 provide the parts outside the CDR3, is EAGVTQFPSHSVIEKGQTVTLRCDPISGHDNLYWYRRVMGKEIKFLLHFVKESKQDESGMPNNRFLAERTGGTYSTLKVQPAELEDSGVYFCASSQGSRPRASYNEQFFGPGTRLTVL.

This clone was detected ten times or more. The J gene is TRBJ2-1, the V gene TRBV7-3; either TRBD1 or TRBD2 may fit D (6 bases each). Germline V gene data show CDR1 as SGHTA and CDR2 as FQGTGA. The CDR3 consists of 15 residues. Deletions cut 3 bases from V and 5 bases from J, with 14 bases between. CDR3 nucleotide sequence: TGTGCCAGCAGCTTTTTCGGAGGGGGGCACAATGAGCAGTTCTTC. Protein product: CASSFFGGGHNEQFF.

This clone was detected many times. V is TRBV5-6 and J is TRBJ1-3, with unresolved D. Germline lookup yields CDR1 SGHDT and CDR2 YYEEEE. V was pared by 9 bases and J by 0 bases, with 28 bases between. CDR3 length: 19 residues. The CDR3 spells CAITTPRPPTVLSGNTIYF. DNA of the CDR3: TGTGCCATCACCACCCCACGTCCCCCCACCGTGCTCTCTGGAAACACCATATATTTT.

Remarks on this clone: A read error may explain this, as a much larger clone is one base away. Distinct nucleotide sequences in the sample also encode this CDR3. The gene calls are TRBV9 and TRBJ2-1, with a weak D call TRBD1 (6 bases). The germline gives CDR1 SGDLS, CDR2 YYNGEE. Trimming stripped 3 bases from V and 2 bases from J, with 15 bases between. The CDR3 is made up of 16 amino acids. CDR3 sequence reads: CASSASTGNTYNEQFF. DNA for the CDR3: TGTGCCAGCAGCGCGTCGACAGGTAATACCTACAATGAGCAGTTCTTC.